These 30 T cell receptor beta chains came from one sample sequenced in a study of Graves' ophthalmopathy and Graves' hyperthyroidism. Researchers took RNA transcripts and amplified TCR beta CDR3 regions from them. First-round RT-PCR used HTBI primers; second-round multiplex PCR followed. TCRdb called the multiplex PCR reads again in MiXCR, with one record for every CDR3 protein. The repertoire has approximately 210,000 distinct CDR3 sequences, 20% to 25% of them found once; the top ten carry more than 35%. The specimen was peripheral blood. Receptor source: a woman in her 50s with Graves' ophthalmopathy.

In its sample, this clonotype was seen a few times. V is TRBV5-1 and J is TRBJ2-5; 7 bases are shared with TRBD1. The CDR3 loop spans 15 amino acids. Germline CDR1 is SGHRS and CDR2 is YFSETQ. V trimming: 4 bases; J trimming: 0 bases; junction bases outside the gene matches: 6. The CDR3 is CASSPGQTDQETQYF. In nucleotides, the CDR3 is TGCGCCAGCAGCCCGGGACAGACAGACCAAGAGACCCAGTACTTC.

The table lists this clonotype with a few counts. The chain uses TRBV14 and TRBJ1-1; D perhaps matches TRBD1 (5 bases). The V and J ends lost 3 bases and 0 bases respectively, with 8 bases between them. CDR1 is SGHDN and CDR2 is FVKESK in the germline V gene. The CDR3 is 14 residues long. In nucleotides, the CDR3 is TGTGCCAGCAGCCAGGGACGGATGAACACTGAAGCTTTCTTT. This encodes CASSQGRMNTEAFF.

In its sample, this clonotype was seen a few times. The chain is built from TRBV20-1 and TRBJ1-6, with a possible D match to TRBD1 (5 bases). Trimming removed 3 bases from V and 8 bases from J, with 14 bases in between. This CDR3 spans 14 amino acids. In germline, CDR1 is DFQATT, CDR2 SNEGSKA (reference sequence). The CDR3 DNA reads TGCAGTGCTAGGTCCTCATCGGGGGATTCACCCCTCCACTTT. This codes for CSARSSSGDSPLHF.

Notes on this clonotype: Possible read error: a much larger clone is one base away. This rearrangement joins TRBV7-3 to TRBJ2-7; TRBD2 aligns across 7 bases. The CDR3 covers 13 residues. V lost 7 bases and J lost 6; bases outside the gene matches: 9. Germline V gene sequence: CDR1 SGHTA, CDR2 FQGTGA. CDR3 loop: CASIQGLDAEQYF. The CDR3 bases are TGTGCCAGCATCCAAGGACTAGACGCCGAGCAGTACTTC.

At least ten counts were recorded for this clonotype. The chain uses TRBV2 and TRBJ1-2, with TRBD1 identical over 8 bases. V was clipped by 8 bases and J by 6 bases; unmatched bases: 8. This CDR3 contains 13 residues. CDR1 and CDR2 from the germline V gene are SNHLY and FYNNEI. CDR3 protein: CASETDRGDGYTF. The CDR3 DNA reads TGTGCCAGCGAGACTGACAGGGGCGATGGCTACACCTTC. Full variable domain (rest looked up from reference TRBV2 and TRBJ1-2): EPEVTQTPSHQVTQMGQEVILRCVPISNHLYFYWYRQILGQKVEFLVSFYNNEISEKSEIFDDQFSVERPDGSNFTLKIRSTKLEDSAMYFCASETDRGDGYTFGSGTRLTVV.

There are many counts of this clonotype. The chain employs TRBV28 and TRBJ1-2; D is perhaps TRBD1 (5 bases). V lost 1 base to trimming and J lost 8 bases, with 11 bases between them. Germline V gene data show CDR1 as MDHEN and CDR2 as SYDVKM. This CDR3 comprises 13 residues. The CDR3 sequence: CASSLSAGRGYTF. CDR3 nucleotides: TGTGCCAGCAGTTTATCTGCGGGACGCGGCTACACCTTC.

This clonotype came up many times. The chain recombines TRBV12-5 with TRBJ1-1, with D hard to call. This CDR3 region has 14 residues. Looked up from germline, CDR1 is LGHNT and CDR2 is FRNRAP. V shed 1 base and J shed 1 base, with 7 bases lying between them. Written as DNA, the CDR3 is TGTGCTAGTGGTTTGGGAACAGAGAACACTGAAGCTTTCTTT. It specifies CASGLGTENTEAFF.

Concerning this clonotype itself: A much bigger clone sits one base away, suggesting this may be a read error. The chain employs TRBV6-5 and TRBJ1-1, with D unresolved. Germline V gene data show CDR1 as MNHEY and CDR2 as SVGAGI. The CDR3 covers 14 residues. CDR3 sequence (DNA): TGTGCCAGCAGTTATCTTGGCCAAGGCACTGAAGCTTCCTTT. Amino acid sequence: CASSYLGQGTEASF.

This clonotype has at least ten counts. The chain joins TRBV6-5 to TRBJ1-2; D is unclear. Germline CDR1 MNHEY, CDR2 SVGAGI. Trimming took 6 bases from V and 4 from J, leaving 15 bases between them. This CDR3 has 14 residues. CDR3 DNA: TGTGCCAGCAGGAGAGATGGGAGGGTCTATGGCTACACCTTC. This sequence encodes CASRRDGRVYGYTF.

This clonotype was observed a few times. The CDR3 DNA follows: TGTGCCAGCCGGAGGGGGACAGGCTTCGTCGGGGAGCTGTTTTTT. It codes for CASRRGTGFVGELFF. This rearrangement joins TRBV6-5 to TRBJ2-2; TRBD1 matches at 8 bases. CDR1 is MNHEY and CDR2 is SVGAGI in the germline V gene. The CDR3 covers 15 residues. The junction had 12 bases not matched to a gene; V was cut back by 8 bases and J by 7 bases.

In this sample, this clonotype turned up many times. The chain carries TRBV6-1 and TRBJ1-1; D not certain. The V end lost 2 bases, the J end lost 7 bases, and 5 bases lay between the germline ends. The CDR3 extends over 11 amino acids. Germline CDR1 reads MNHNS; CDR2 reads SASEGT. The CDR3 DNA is TGTGCCAGCAGTGAAAAGGGTGAAGCTTTCTTT. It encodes CASSEKGEAFF.

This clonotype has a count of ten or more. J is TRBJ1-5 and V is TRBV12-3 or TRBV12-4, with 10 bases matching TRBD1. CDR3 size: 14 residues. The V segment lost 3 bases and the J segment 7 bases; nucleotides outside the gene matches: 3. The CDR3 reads CASSLTGGGQPQHF. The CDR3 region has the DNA TGTGCCAGCAGTTTGACAGGGGGCGGCCAGCCCCAGCATTTT.

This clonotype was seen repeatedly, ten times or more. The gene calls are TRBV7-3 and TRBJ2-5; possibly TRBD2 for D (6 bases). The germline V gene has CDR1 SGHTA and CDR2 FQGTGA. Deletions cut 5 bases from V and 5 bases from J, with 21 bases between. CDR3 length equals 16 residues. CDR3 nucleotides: TGTGCCAGCAGCAAGCTAACCGGGACCGGAGGGGAGACCCAGTACTTC. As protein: CASSKLTGTGGETQYF. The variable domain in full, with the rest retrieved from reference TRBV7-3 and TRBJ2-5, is GAGVSQTPSNKVTEKGKYVELRCDPISGHTALYWYRQSLGQGPEFLIYFQGTGAADDSGLPNDRFFAVRPEGSVSTLKIQRTERGDSAVYLCASSKLTGTGGETQYFGPGTRLLVL.

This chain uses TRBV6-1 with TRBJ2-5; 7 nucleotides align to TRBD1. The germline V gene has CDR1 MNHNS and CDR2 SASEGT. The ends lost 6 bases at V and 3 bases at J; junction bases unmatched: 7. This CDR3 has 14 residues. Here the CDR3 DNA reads TGTGCCAGCAGCTGGGGACAGAGAAAAGAGACCCAGTACTTC. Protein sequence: CASSWGQRKETQYF.

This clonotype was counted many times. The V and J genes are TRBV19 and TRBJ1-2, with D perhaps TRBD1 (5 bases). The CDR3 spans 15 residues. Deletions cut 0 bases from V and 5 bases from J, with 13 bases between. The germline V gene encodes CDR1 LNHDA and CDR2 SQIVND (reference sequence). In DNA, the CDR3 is TGTGCCAGTAGTATAGATCCTACAGGTTCTTATGGCTACACCTTC. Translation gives CASSIDPTGSYGYTF.

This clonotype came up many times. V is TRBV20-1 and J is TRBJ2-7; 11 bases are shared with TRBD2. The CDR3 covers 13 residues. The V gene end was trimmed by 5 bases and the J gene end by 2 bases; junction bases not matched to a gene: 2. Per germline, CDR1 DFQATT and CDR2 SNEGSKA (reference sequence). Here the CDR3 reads CSAGTSGTYEQYF. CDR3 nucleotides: TGCAGTGCTGGGACTAGCGGAACCTACGAGCAGTACTTC.

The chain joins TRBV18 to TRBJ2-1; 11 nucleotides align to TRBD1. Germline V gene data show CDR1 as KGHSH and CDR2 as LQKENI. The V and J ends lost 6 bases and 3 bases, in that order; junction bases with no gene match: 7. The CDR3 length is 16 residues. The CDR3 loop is CASSSAGTGGYNEQFF. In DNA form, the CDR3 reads TGTGCCAGCTCGTCGGCCGGGACAGGGGGCTACAATGAGCAGTTCTTC.

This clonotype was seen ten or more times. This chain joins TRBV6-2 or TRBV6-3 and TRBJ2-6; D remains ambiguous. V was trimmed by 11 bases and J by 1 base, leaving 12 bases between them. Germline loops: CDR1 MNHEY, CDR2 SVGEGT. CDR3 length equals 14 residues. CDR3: CASHRVSGANVLTF. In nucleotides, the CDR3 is TGTGCCTCCCACCGGGTTTCTGGGGCCAACGTCCTGACTTTC.

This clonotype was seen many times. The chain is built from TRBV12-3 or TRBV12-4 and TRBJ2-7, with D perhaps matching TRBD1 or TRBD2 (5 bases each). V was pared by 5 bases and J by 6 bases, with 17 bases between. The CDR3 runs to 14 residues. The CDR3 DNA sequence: TGTGCCAGCAGTCTCCGGGACGTGAGGTCCGAGCAGTACTTC. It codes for CASSLRDVRSEQYF.

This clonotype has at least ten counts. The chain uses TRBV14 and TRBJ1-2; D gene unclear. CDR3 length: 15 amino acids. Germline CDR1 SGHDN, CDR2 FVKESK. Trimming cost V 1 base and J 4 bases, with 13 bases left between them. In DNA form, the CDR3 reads TGTGCCAGCAGCCAAGCGGAGCAGGCGAGCTATGGCTACACCTTC. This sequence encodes CASSQAEQASYGYTF.

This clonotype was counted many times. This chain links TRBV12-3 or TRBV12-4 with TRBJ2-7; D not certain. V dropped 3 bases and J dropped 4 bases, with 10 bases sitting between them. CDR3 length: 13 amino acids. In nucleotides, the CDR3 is TGTGCCAGCAGTTTGGCGGCCCCGTACGAGCAGTACTTC. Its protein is CASSLAAPYEQYF.

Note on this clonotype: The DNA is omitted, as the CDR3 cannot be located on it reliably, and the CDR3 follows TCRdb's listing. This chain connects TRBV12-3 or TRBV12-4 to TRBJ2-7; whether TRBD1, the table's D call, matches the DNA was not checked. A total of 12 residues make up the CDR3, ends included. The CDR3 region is CASSFGGGAEYF.

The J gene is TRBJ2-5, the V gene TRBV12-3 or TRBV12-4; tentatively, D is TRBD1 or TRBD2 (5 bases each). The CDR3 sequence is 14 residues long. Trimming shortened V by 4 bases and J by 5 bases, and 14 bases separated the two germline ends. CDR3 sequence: CASSWVGAGETQYF. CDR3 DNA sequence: TGTGCCAGCAGTTGGGTCGGGGCCGGGGAGACCCAGTACTTC.

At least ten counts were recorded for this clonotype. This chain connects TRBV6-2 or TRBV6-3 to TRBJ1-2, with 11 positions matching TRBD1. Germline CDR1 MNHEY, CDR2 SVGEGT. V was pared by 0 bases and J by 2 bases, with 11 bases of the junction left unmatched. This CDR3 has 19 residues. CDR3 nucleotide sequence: TGTGCCAGCAGTTACTCGTTCATGGACAGGGGGCGTCCAAACTATGGCTACACCTTC. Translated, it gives CASSYSFMDRGRPNYGYTF.

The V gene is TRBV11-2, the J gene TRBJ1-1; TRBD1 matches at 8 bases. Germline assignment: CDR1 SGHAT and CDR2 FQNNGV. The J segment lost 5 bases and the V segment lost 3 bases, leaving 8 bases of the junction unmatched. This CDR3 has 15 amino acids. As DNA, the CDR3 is TGTGCCAGCAGCTTCTCTCTCAGGGGGCGGACTGAAGCTTTCTTT. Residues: CASSFSLRGRTEAFF.

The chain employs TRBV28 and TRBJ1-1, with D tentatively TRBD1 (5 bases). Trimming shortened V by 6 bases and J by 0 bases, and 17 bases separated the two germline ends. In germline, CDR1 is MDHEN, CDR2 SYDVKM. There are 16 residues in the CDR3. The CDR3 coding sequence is TGTGCCAGCAGCACCGCGGGGGGTCGAATGAACACTGAAGCTTTCTTT. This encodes CASSTAGGRMNTEAFF.

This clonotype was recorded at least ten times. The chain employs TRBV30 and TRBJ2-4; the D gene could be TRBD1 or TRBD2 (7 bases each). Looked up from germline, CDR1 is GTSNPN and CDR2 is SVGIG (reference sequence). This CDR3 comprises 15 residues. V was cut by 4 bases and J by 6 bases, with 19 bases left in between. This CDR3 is CAWTLRGGAGNIQYF. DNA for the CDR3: TGTGCCTGGACCCTCAGGGGGGGAGCCGGAAACATTCAGTACTTC.

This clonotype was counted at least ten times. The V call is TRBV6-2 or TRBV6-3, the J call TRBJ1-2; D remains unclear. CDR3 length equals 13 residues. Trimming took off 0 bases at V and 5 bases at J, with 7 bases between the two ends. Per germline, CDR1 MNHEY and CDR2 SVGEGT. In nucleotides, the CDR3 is TGTGCCAGCAGTTACTCGAATTGGTATGGCTACACCTTC. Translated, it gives CASSYSNWYGYTF.

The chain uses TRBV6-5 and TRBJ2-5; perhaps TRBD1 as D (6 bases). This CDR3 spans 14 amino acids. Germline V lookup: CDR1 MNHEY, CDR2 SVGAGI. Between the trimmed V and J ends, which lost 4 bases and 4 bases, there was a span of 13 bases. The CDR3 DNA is TGTGCCAGCAGTTGGGCAGGGGTGGGAGAGACCCAGTACTTC. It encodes CASSWAGVGETQYF.

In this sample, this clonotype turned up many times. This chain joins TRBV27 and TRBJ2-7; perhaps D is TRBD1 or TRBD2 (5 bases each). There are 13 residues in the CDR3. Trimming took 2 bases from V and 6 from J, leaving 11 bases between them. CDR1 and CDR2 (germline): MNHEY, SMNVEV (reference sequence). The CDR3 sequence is CASSLRDPGEQYF. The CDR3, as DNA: TGTGCCAGCAGTTTAAGGGACCCGGGCGAGCAGTACTTC.